A single sample gave rise to the 8 T cell receptor beta chains below, sequenced in a study of blood T cell repertoires in COVID-19. Clones were sequenced by immunoSEQ multiplex PCR, and TCRdb holds only the in-frame ones, with some missing. The data show 130,000 to 150,000 clones, nearly 90% seen once. Sequences were obtained from peripheral blood. Receptors were obtained from a man in his 70s with acute or convalescent COVID-19.

The V call is TRBV5-4, the J call TRBJ2-3; D possibly corresponds to TRBD2 (6 bases). This CDR3 is built from 16 residues. From germline, CDR1 is SGHNT and CDR2 YYREEE (reference sequence). V was pared by 0 bases and J by 5 bases, with 16 bases between. CDR3 loop: CASSLGNSGYGDTQYF. The DNA for the CDR3 is TGTGCCAGCAGCTTGGGGAACAGCGGGTACGGAGATACGCAGTATTTT. The full variable domain, rest sourced from reference TRBV5-4 and TRBJ2-3, is ETGVTQSPTHLIKTRGQQVTLRCSSQSGHNTVSWYQQALGQGPQFIFQYYREEENGRGNFPPRFSGLQFPNYSSELNVNALELDDSALYLCASSLGNSGYGDTQYFGPGTRLTVL.

This rearrangement joins TRBV12-3 or TRBV12-4 to TRBJ1-1; a possible D gene is TRBD1 (5 bases). V was pared by 3 bases and J by 5 bases, with 10 bases between. This CDR3 has 13 amino acids. CDR3 in DNA: TGTGCCAGCAGTTTTGGGGGGAGTACTGAAGCTTTCTTT. Translated: CASSFGGSTEAFF.

This clone has just one count. This chain joins TRBV18 and TRBJ2-7; perhaps TRBD1 as D (6 bases). The V end lost 5 bases, the J end lost 3 bases, and 20 bases lay between the germline ends. The germline V gene encodes CDR1 KGHSH and CDR2 LQKENI. This CDR3 region has 16 residues. The CDR3: CASSYYSLDRGYEQYF. CDR3 nucleotide sequence: TGTGCCAGCTCATACTACTCCCTGGACAGAGGCTACGAGCAGTACTTC.

Only one count was recorded for this clone. The V gene is TRBV3-1 (or the pseudogene TRBV3-2), the J gene TRBJ2-5, with D perhaps TRBD1 (5 bases). V lost 4 bases and J 10 bases, leaving 19 bases between the germline ends. This CDR3 has 14 residues. Germline CDR1 is LGHDT and CDR2 is YNNKEL (reference sequence). This chain's CDR3 is CASSPTGAWDVQYF. Here the CDR3 DNA reads TGTGCCAGCAGCCCCACAGGTGCGTGGGATGTCCAGTACTTC.

The chain is built from TRBV5-1 and TRBJ1-4; possibly TRBD1 for D (6 bases). CDR1 is SGHRS and CDR2 is YFSETQ in the germline V gene. Between the trimmed V and J ends, which lost 3 bases and 8 bases, there was a span of 14 bases. This CDR3 region has 14 residues. CDR3: CASSSDRVREKLFF. Here the CDR3 DNA reads TGCGCCAGCAGCTCGGACAGAGTGAGGGAAAAACTGTTTTTT. Together with reference TRBV5-1 and TRBJ1-4, the CDR3 gives the full variable domain: KAGVTQTPRYLIKTRGQQVTLSCSPISGHRSVSWYQQTPGQGLQFLFEYFSETQRNKGNFPGRFSGRQFSNSRSEMNVSTLELGDSALYLCASSSDRVREKLFFGSGTQLSVL.

V is TRBV18 and J is TRBJ1-2, with 7 positions matching TRBD1. Germline V gene sequence: CDR1 KGHSH, CDR2 LQKENI. Unmatched junction bases numbered 1, after V lost 3 bases and J lost 3 bases. The CDR3 is 13 amino acids. CDR3 in amino acids: CASSPQGDYGYTF. In DNA, the CDR3 is TGTGCCAGCTCACCTCAGGGGGACTATGGCTACACCTTC.

The CDR3, as DNA: TGTGCCAGCAGCCCAGAAGGAGGCTATGGCTACACCTTC. Its protein product is CASSPEGGYGYTF. The chain carries TRBV7-9 and TRBJ1-2; D is unclear. The V gene's germline CDR1 is SEHNR and CDR2 FQNEAQ (reference sequence). The CDR3 spans 13 residues. The V and J ends lost 5 bases and 4 bases respectively, with 11 bases between them.

The genes are TRBV19 and TRBJ2-3; a possible D gene is TRBD1 (6 bases). The V gene's germline CDR1 is LNHDA and CDR2 SQIVND (reference sequence). This CDR3 comprises 14 residues. Trimming pared 3 bases from V and 2 bases from J, leaving 9 bases between. CDR3 loop: CASSINRATDTQYF. CDR3 in DNA: TGTGCCAGTAGTATCAACAGGGCCACAGATACGCAGTATTTT.